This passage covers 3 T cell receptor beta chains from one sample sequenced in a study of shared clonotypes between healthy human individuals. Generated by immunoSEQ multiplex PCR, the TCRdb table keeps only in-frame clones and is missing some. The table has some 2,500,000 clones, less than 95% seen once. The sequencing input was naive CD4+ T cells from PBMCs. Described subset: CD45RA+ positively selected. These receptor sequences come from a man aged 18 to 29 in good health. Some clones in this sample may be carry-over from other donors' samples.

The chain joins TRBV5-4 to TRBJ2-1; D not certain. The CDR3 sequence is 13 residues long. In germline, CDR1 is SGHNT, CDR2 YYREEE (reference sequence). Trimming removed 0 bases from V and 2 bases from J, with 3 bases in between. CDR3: CASSLATYNEQFF. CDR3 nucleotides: TGTGCCAGCAGCTTGGCTACCTACAATGAGCAGTTCTTC.

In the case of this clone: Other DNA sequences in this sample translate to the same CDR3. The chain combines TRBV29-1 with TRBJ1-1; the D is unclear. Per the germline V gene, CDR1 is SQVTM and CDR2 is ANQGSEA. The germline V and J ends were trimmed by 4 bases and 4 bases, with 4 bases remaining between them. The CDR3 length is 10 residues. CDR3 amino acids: CSVVGTEAFF. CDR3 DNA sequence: TGCAGCGTTGTGGGCACTGAAGCTTTCTTT.

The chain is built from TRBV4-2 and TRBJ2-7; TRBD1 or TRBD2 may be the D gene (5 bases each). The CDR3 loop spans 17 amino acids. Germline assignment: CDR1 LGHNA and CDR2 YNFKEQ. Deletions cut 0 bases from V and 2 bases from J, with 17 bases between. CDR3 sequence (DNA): TGTGCCAGCAGCCAAGATTGGAGCCAGGGAGTCGCCTACGAGCAGTACTTC. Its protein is CASSQDWSQGVAYEQYF.